These T cell receptor beta chains were read from a single sample in a study of blood T cell repertoires in COVID-19. TCRdb's copy holds only in-frame clones and misses some; the assay was immunoSEQ multiplex PCR. The sample includes approximately 230,000 clones, 65% to 85% of them seen just once. Sequenced sample: peripheral blood. All receptors derive from an elderly man with acute or convalescent COVID-19. Both conserved end residues are part of each CDR3. The D gene is left open where the match is weak. For some rows the clone size is stated as once, few or many, or as a class when expanded; others skip it.

clone size: NA
D gene: TRBD1
J gene: TRBJ1-2
V gene: TRBV20-1
CDR3 length: 15
CDR3 DNA: TGCAGTGCTAGTGCCGGACAGGCCCATAACTATGGCTACACCTTC
CDR3 protein: CSASAGQAHNYGYTF

clone size: NA
D gene: NA
J gene: TRBJ2-7
V gene: TRBV24-1
CDR3 length: 19
CDR3 DNA: TGTGCCACCAGTGATTATGACAGGACGACATCTGGCGAAAGTCTAAAGCAGTACTTC
CDR3 protein: CATSDYDRTTSGESLKQYF

clone size: NA
D gene: TRBD2
J gene: TRBJ2-7
V gene: TRBV3-1/TRBV3-2
CDR3 length: 15
CDR3 DNA: TGTGCCAGCAGCCAAGAAAGCGGGAGGGCGGGGGAGCAGTACTTC
CDR3 protein: CASSQESGRAGEQYF

clone size: many
D gene: NA
J gene: TRBJ1-3
V gene: TRBV27
CDR3 length: 14
CDR3 DNA: TGTGCCAGCAGTTCGCAGGGCTATGGAAACACCATATATTTT
CDR3 protein: CASSSQGYGNTIYF

clone size: once
D gene: NA
J gene: TRBJ2-7
V gene: TRBV5-4
CDR3 length: 18
CDR3 DNA: TGTGCCAGCAGCTTGGCCCCTTTAGACAATTTCGCGACCTACGAGCAGTACTTC
CDR3 protein: CASSLAPLDNFATYEQYF

clone size: NA
D gene: NA
J gene: TRBJ1-3
V gene: TRBV4-2
CDR3 length: 14
CDR3 DNA: TGTGCCAGCAGCCCGGAGCCCTCTGGAAACACCATATATTTT
CDR3 protein: CASSPEPSGNTIYF

clone size: NA
D gene: TRBD1
J gene: TRBJ2-1
V gene: TRBV5-4
CDR3 length: 18
CDR3 DNA: TGTGCCAGCAGCTTGGGAATAATACGGGACAGGGATCCGGTTGAGCAGTTCTTC
CDR3 protein: CASSLGIIRDRDPVEQFF

clone size: NA
D gene: NA
J gene: TRBJ1-1
V gene: TRBV5-1
CDR3 length: 13
CDR3 DNA: TGCGCCAGCAGCATATACGAGGACACTGAAGCTTTCTTT
CDR3 protein: CASSIYEDTEAFF

clone size: once
D gene: NA
J gene: TRBJ1-5
V gene: TRBV6-5
CDR3 length: 15
CDR3 DNA: TGTGCCAGCACCGGGGGGTGGGCCCGCAATCAGCCCCAGCATTTT
CDR3 protein: CASTGGWARNQPQHF

clone size: NA
D gene: NA
J gene: TRBJ2-7
V gene: TRBV30
CDR3 length: 12
CDR3 DNA: TGTGCCTGGAGTGTTCCAGACTACGAGCAGTACTTC
CDR3 protein: CAWSVPDYEQYF